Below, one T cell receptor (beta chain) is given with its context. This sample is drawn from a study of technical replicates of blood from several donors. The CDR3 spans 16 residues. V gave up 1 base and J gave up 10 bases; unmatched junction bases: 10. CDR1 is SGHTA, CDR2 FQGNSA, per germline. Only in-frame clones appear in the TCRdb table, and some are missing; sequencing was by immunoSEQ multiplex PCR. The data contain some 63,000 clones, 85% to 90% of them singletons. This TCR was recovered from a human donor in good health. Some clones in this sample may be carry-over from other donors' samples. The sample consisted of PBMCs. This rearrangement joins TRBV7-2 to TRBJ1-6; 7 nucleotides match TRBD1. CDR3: CASSLGGRGGRSPLHF. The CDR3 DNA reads TGTGCCAGCAGCTTAGGTGGGCGAGGGGGCCGGTCACCCCTCCACTTT.